The sequence of this T cell receptor (beta chain) was determined in a study of identifying expanded T cells in peripheral blood (dated by TCRdb to 2018 to 2020). Context from the whole study: Separate aliquots of the same genomic DNA pool were sequenced to produce technical replicates, and four replicates were compared in pairs. General study outcomes and caveats: It was expected by the authors that biological variance in healthy repertoires might increase further over much longer intervals, such as months to years. The binomial model flagged approximately 1.3 differentially abundant clones between technical replicates but about 16.4 over around two weeks and roughly 19 over four weeks. Across all healthy-donor time intervals, the beta-binomial model significantly cut both the number of clones called differentially abundant and the false-positive rate. Across all healthy donors, variance in clone template counts between roughly 2-week samples was found to increase significantly with total template count.

The immunoSEQ Assay, which relies on bias-controlled multiplex PCR amplification of genomic DNA, was used to profile TCRbeta CDR3 regions. The authors' pipeline ran thus. To quantify the absolute abundance of each unique TCRbeta CDR3 region, the sequences were collapsed and filtered. Differential abundance was assessed using a binomial (Fisher-equivalent) model and a beta-binomial model in which time-dependent variance fitted from healthy donors was added. Clones with fewer than 5 combined templates were excluded, and clones with Benjamini-Hochberg FDR below 0.01 were called differentially abundant. Beta-binomial variance was modeled as a function of total template count across the two samples using the form v = (b*log(k)+a)^2. TCRdb provides this immuneACCESS table in a form limited to in-frame rearrangements. Some clones are lacking; in checked studies, under half of them reflect an unresolved V gene, and why the rest are absent is not known. The V and J calls and the clone size are those of that table, but D and trimming were determined from the DNA. For this sample the table gives over 85,000 clones, of which around 88% were detected only once. The top ten constitute 14% of the sample.

To note about this clone: The target of this receptor is not known. Base qualities were left out, and no much larger clone turns up one base away.

No immune events, such as infections, were documented for the healthy donors during the collection period. Blood repertoires from healthy donors were used as a training cohort for calibrating time-dependent variance in a beta-binomial model of differential abundance of T-cell clones. There were around 10 healthy donors in the training cohort, of whom 3 were female and 7 were male. On average the donors were 43 years old, and their ages spanned about 29 to 65 years. Obtained from a commercial supplier, whole blood was collected from each healthy donor at three time points set around 2 weeks apart. Genomic DNA was extracted from unsorted whole blood for immunosequencing. The cysteine opens and the phenylalanine closes a CDR3 of 16 amino acids. Only the CDR3 DNA is retained, 48 bases long and in frame from the first base. CDR1 and CDR2 are read off the germline V gene as KGHSH and LQKENI. V loses 5 bases at its end and J loses 3 bases; junction bases beyond the gene matches: 8.

Sequenced material: blood. The rearrangement combines TRBV18 with TRBJ2-7, with 12 bases aligning to TRBD2. The receptor was isolated from a person aged 18 to 75 in good health. The bases are TGTGCCAGCTCAACTACTTCTAGCGGGAGGGGCTACGAGCAGTACTTC. Translated, this gives CASSTTSSGRGYEQYF.